This TCR beta chain was captured by sequencing in a study of blood T cell repertoires in COVID-19. Measured with immunoSEQ multiplex PCR; TCRdb has only the in-frame clones, and not every one. The sample shows some 300,000 clones, around 89% of them seen only once. Trimming took 3 bases from V and 6 from J, leaving 5 bases between them. This CDR3 comprises 11 residues. Germline loops: CDR1 KGHSH, CDR2 LQKENI. The rearrangement joins TRBV18 to TRBJ1-2, with D tentatively TRBD1 (5 bases). Sequenced sample: peripheral blood. The TCR sequence derives from a woman between 45 and 65 years old with COVID-19, enrolled during active disease. The CDR3 bases are TGTGCCAGCTCACCGGACAATGGCTACACCTTC. As protein: CASSPDNGYTF.